This TCR beta chain was sequenced for a study of response to subunit inactivated influenza vaccine. Findings and caveats of the study: New T cells are recruited in small numbers by each seasonal influenza vaccination, according to the authors' suggestion.

TCRdb re-analysed the RT-PCR reads in MiXCR, keeping a single row per CDR3 protein. The top ten hold roughly 10% of the sample, which has 280,000 or so distinct CDR3 sequences, 21% seen once. This clonotype was counted between two and nine times. Its antigen is undetermined. The material sequenced was PBMCs from blood, taken approximately 22 months after vaccination. This receptor was taken from a man aged 50 to 75 who received an inactivated influenza vaccine.

The CDR3 nucleotides are TGCGCCAGCAGCCAAACCCGGGACAGTGAAAAACTGTTTTTT. Protein sequence: CASSQTRDSEKLFF. The chain is built from TRBV4-3 and TRBJ1-4; 7 nucleotides match TRBD1. CDR3 length equals 14 residues. V lost 2 bases to trimming and J lost 7 bases; unmatched junction nucleotides: 4. Looked up from germline, CDR1 is LGHNA and CDR2 is YSLEER.